The source of this T cell receptor (beta chain) is a study of blood T cell repertoires in COVID-19. This clone showed up just a few times. With 6 bases removed from V and 12 bases from J, the gap between germline ends came to 17 bases. Germline CDR1 reads ENHRY; CDR2 reads SYGVKD. The CDR3 spans 13 residues. This table comes from immunoSEQ multiplex PCR, and its TCRdb copy is limited to in-frame clones, with some not included. Of roughly 260,000 clones in the sample, about nine tenths were seen once. The sequenced sample consisted of PBMCs or T cells enriched from blood (not recorded which). The TCR originated in a woman aged 25 to 39 with acute COVID-19. The chain couples TRBV10-3 to TRBJ1-4; tentatively, D is TRBD1 (5 bases). The CDR3 bases are TGTGCCATCAGCAAAGACCGGTGGGGGGAACTGTTTTTT. It encodes CAISKDRWGELFF.